This TCR beta chain was sequenced during a study of blood T cell repertoires in COVID-19. This CDR3 region has 16 residues. V trimming: 6 bases; J trimming: 2 bases; junction bases outside the gene matches: 7. The germline V gene has CDR1 MNHEY and CDR2 SMNVEV (reference sequence). Here immunoSEQ multiplex PCR was the method, and the copy in TCRdb shows in-frame clones only, minus some. The sample holds approximately 300,000 clones, around 87% seen once. Cohort allocation depended upon clinical history that participants reported. Sequenced input: PBMCs or T cells enriched from blood (not recorded which). The source of this sequence is a woman aged 18 to 35 with acute COVID-19. The V call is TRBV27, the J call TRBJ2-5; TRBD2 agrees at 12 bases. The CDR3 loop reads CASSRLAGEGQETQYF. As DNA, the CDR3 is TGTGCCAGCAGCCGACTAGCGGGAGAAGGGCAAGAGACCCAGTACTTC.